The 18 T cell receptor beta chains in this list originate from one sample, sequenced in a study of identical twins (TCRdb year 2016). Libraries were prepared through 5' RACE. Sequencer: Illumina HiSeq 2000. Using fastp trimming at Q25 and MiXCR clonotype assembly, TCRdb reanalyzed the public sequencing data and kept in-frame beta chains. Rows with a matching CDR3 protein are joined into one entry that keeps the most common DNA and genes. Counted in this sample were 300,000 to 400,000 distinct CDR3 sequences; roughly 9% of them appeared once. The ten largest make up under 9.5% of the sample. Material: naive T cells sorted from blood. The cell subset or site label of this sample denotes: cells isolated with a human naive T-cell isolation kit. The receptor source for this set is a woman aged 50 to 60 in good health.

The sample holds many counts of this clonotype. This sequence joins TRBV20-1 and TRBJ2-1, with D perhaps TRBD2 (6 bases). V was pared by 3 bases and J by 8 bases, with 17 bases between. The germline V gene has CDR1 DFQATT and CDR2 SNEGSKA (reference sequence). The CDR3 contains 14 residues. The CDR3 nucleotides read TGCAGTGCTAGTAAGGCTGGGGGGTTTGATGAGCAGTTCTTC. Residues: CSASKAGGFDEQFF.

This clonotype came up a few times. The V gene is TRBV6-5, the J gene TRBJ2-3; 7 nucleotides line up with TRBD2. The V and J ends lost 6 bases and 0 bases, in that order; junction bases with no gene match: 6. The CDR3 consists of 15 residues. Germline loops: CDR1 MNHEY, CDR2 SVGAGI. The CDR3 nucleotides are TGTGCCAGCAGGTCTGGGACTACGAGCACAGATACGCAGTATTTT. Translated, it gives CASRSGTTSTDTQYF.

This clonotype showed up just a few times. The genes are TRBV9 and TRBJ2-3, with a tentative D call TRBD2 (6 bases). CDR1 SGDLS and CDR2 YYNGEE come from the germline V gene. V gave up 0 bases and J gave up 1 base, with 12 bases separating them. This CDR3 spans 16 amino acids. The CDR3 reads CASSVGGRSGTDTQYF. The CDR3, as DNA: TGTGCCAGCAGCGTAGGAGGGAGGTCGGGCACAGATACGCAGTATTTT.

This clonotype has at least ten counts. V is TRBV4-1 and J is TRBJ2-2; a weak D match, TRBD2 (5 bases). The germline CDR1 and CDR2 sequences are MGHRA and YSYEKL. The CDR3 length is 17 residues. Trimming removed 1 base from V and 4 bases from J, with 16 bases in between. This chain's CDR3 is CASSQVQAAATTGELFF. The CDR3 DNA reads as TGCGCCAGCAGCCAAGTTCAAGCGGCTGCGACCACCGGGGAGCTGTTTTTT.

This clonotype was seen many times. The chain links TRBV29-1 to TRBJ2-1; D is unclear. V lost 3 bases, J lost 10 bases, and 7 bases lay in between. The germline V gene has CDR1 SQVTM and CDR2 ANQGSEA. This CDR3 is built from 10 residues. The DNA for the CDR3 is TGCAGCGTTGAGGGTATAGAGCAGTTCTTC. It yields the protein CSVEGIEQFF.

The chain uses TRBV7-9 and TRBJ2-3, with 8 bases aligning to TRBD1. In germline, CDR1 is SEHNR, CDR2 FQNEAQ (reference sequence). Trimming removed 3 bases from V and 4 bases from J; junction bases left unmatched: 6. The CDR3 covers 15 residues. CDR3 DNA sequence: TGTGCCAGCAGCTTGATGCAGGGGGCCCCAGATACGCAGTATTTT. It is translated as CASSLMQGAPDTQYF.

This clonotype appeared many times. V usage is TRBV5-4 and J usage is TRBJ2-5; TRBD2 agrees at 9 bases. This CDR3 comprises 16 residues. Unmatched junction bases numbered 9, after V lost 1 base and J lost 5 bases. Per germline, CDR1 SGHNT and CDR2 YYREEE (reference sequence). The CDR3 bases are TGTGCCAGCAGCTTGAAGGTAGCGGGAGTGGTGGAGACCCAGTACTTC. Amino acid sequence: CASSLKVAGVVETQYF.

This clonotype was picked up many times. J is TRBJ2-3 and V is TRBV9, with 8 bases aligning to TRBD2. Germline CDR1 is SGDLS and CDR2 is YYNGEE. Trimming took 8 bases from V and 0 from J; bases not matched to a gene: 5. This CDR3 contains 14 residues. The CDR3 spells CASERGPSTDTQYF. As DNA, the CDR3 is TGTGCCAGTGAGCGGGGGCCTAGCACAGATACGCAGTATTTT.

There are a few counts of this clonotype. The chain carries TRBV2 and TRBJ2-7; 9 positions match TRBD1. Germline V gene data show CDR1 as SNHLY and CDR2 as FYNNEI. Trimming removed 10 bases from V and 0 bases from J; junction bases left unmatched: 4. The CDR3 spans 13 residues. CDR3 DNA: TGTGCCATCATGACAGGGGGCTCCTACGAGCAGTACTTC. It translates to CAIMTGGSYEQYF.

This clonotype was seen a few times. The chain carries TRBV10-2 and TRBJ2-2; 7 bases map to TRBD2. Germline CDR1 is WSHSY and CDR2 is SAAADI. The CDR3 is made up of 15 amino acids. V was clipped by 3 bases and J by 1 base; unmatched bases: 2. The DNA of the CDR3 is TGCGCCAGCAGTGAAAGCGGGAAGAACACCGGGGAGCTGTTTTTT. Translating it yields CASSESGKNTGELFF.

This clonotype was recorded at least ten times. The chain uses TRBV7-9 and TRBJ2-4; the D is unclear. Looked up from germline, CDR1 is SEHNR and CDR2 is FQNEAQ (reference sequence). Trimming removed 4 bases from V and 1 base from J, with 8 bases in between. The CDR3 loop spans 14 amino acids. In nucleotides, the CDR3 is TGTGCCAGCAGCTCACCGCTGGCCAAAAACATTCAGTACTTC. The encoded protein is CASSSPLAKNIQYF.

This chain uses TRBV3-1 with TRBJ2-3; TRBD2 matches at 12 bases. CDR3 length equals 16 residues. Germline CDR1 and CDR2: LGHDT and YNNKEL (reference sequence). V lost 1 base, J lost 6 bases, and 5 bases stayed unmatched. Here the CDR3 DNA reads TGTGCCAGCAGCCAAGTAGGACTAGCGGGATGGGATACGCAGTATTTT. Its translation is CASSQVGLAGWDTQYF.

The genes are TRBV10-3 and TRBJ2-3; 13 bases fit TRBD2. Germline V gene lookup returns CDR1 ENHRY and CDR2 SYGVKD. Trimming cost V 2 bases and J 5 bases; bases outside gene matches: 4. CDR3 size: 16 residues. The CDR3 coding sequence is TGTGCCATCAGTGAGGAACTAGCGGGAGGGAAAGATACGCAGTATTTT. Protein sequence: CAISEELAGGKDTQYF.

This clonotype was counted at least ten times. The J gene is TRBJ2-2, the V gene TRBV7-9; perhaps TRBD2 as D (5 bases). This CDR3 is 14 amino acids long. CDR1 SEHNR and CDR2 FQNEAQ come from the germline V gene (reference sequence). Trimming took 5 bases from V and 6 from J, leaving 13 bases between them. For the CDR3, the DNA is TGTGCCAGCAGCCTAGGAGAGGGTTCCGGGGAGCTGTTTTTT. Its translation: CASSLGEGSGELFF.

This clonotype was recorded at least ten times. The chain recombines TRBV5-4 with TRBJ2-1; weak D call: TRBD2 (6 bases). The V end lost 0 bases, the J end lost 2 bases, and 18 bases lay between the germline ends. The CDR3 is 18 residues long. In germline, CDR1 is SGHNT, CDR2 YYREEE (reference sequence). The CDR3 bases are TGTGCCAGCAGCTTGGGAGCGGGCCTAGCCGCCCCCTACAATGAGCAGTTCTTC. Encoded protein: CASSLGAGLAAPYNEQFF.

This clonotype was detected a few times. The chain combines TRBV9 with TRBJ2-5; D is unclear. V was clipped by 3 bases and J by 5 bases, with 14 bases between them. Germline V CDR1 and CDR2: SGDLS, YYNGEE. The CDR3 contains 14 residues. The CDR3 is CASSGGRARETQYF. In DNA form, the CDR3 reads TGTGCCAGCAGCGGAGGAAGGGCTAGGGAGACCCAGTACTTC.

The chain joins TRBV5-1 to TRBJ2-2; D remains ambiguous. Trimming stripped 1 base from V and 5 bases from J, with 6 bases between. CDR3 length: 13 amino acids. Germline lookup yields CDR1 SGHRS and CDR2 YFSETQ. The CDR3, as DNA: TGCGCCAGCAGCTTGCTGATGACCGGGGAGCTGTTTTTT. Residues: CASSLLMTGELFF.

This chain connects TRBV7-8 to TRBJ2-3; D is perhaps TRBD2 (5 bases). Germline V gene sequence: CDR1 SGHVS, CDR2 FQNEAQ. The CDR3 runs to 16 residues. The V end was cut by 6 bases, the J end by 0 bases, with 16 bases between. CDR3 coding DNA: TGTGCCAGCAGACAATATCGGGCGGGTAGCACAGATACGCAGTATTTT. It is translated as CASRQYRAGSTDTQYF.